A selection of T cell receptor beta chains follows, all from one sample in a study of breast tumors, draining lymph nodes, adjacent tissues. TCRdb passed the multiplex PCR reads through MiXCR, listing each CDR3 protein once. The sample consists of approximately 140,000 distinct CDR3 sequences, around a third of them appearing once. Sequencing input: axillary lymph node tissue. The origin of the receptors is a female donor with breast cancer. Some clones in this sample may be carry-over from other donors' samples. Each CDR3 is given with its conserved first and last residue. Fields, in order: J gene, V gene, clone size, D gene, CDR3 protein, CDR3 DNA. A D gene is named only where the DNA matches it firmly. The listing skips clone size in some rows; elsewhere it reads once, few, many or a size class.

J gene: TRBJ2-1; V gene: TRBV7-9; clone size: many; D gene: TRBD1; CDR3 protein: CASSLVGTGTNNEQFF; CDR3 DNA: TGTGCCAGCAGCTTAGTGGGGACAGGGACCAACAATGAGCAGTTCTTC
J gene: TRBJ2-4; V gene: TRBV19; clone size: .; D gene: .; CDR3 protein: CASQDLAKNIQYF; CDR3 DNA: TGTGCCAGCCAGGACCTAGCCAAAAACATTCAGTACTTC
J gene: TRBJ2-6; V gene: TRBV20-1; clone size: many; D gene: .; CDR3 protein: CSARVRREAGANVLTF; CDR3 DNA: TGCAGTGCTAGAGTCCGCCGAGAGGCGGGGGCCAACGTCCTGACTTTC
J gene: TRBJ2-7; V gene: TRBV10-2; clone size: .; D gene: TRBD1; CDR3 protein: CASSESGQGYEQYF; CDR3 DNA: TGCGCCAGCAGTGAGTCCGGACAGGGATACGAGCAGTACTTC
J gene: TRBJ2-7; V gene: TRBV18; clone size: many; D gene: .; CDR3 protein: CASSTSGPGSNHYEQYF; CDR3 DNA: TGTGCCAGCTCAACCTCCGGCCCGGGTTCCAACCACTACGAGCAGTACTTC
J gene: TRBJ2-1; V gene: TRBV9; clone size: many; D gene: TRBD2; CDR3 protein: CASSVGIGTSGQAYNEQFF; CDR3 DNA: TGTGCCAGCAGCGTAGGGATTGGGACTAGCGGGCAAGCCTACAATGAGCAGTTCTTC
J gene: TRBJ1-5; V gene: TRBV10-3; clone size: .; D gene: .; CDR3 protein: CAISDAGGETQHF; CDR3 DNA: TGTGCCATCAGTGACGCGGGGGGAGAGACCCAGCATTTT
J gene: TRBJ1-2; V gene: TRBV12-3/TRBV12-4; clone size: .; D gene: .; CDR3 protein: CASSVPGVGIGDDGYTF; CDR3 DNA: TGCGCCAGCAGCGTACCTGGGGTGGGGATTGGGGACGATGGCTACACCTTC
J gene: TRBJ2-1; V gene: TRBV24-1; clone size: many; D gene: TRBD2; CDR3 protein: CATSDSRRAGEHNEQFF; CDR3 DNA: TGTGCCACCAGTGACTCCCGCCGGGCGGGGGAGCACAATGAGCAGTTCTTC
J gene: TRBJ1-1; V gene: TRBV2; clone size: .; D gene: .; CDR3 protein: CASSEEGGNLSEAFF; CDR3 DNA: TGTGCCAGCAGTGAGGAGGGGGGTAATTTGTCTGAAGCTTTCTTT
J gene: TRBJ2-1; V gene: TRBV7-9; clone size: .; D gene: TRBD2; CDR3 protein: CASSTGTSGDYNEQFF; CDR3 DNA: TGTGCCAGCAGCACCGGGACTAGCGGGGACTACAATGAGCAGTTCTTC
J gene: TRBJ2-3; V gene: TRBV6-1; clone size: few; D gene: .; CDR3 protein: CASSQPGMGADTQYF; CDR3 DNA: TGTGCCAGCAGTCAGCCCGGAATGGGGGCTGATACGCAGTATTTT
J gene: TRBJ2-3; V gene: TRBV6-5; clone size: .; D gene: TRBD2; CDR3 protein: CASSSGLAGGSDTQYF; CDR3 DNA: TGTGCCAGCAGTTCCGGACTAGCGGGGGGCTCAGATACGCAGTATTTT
J gene: TRBJ2-7; V gene: TRBV6-6; clone size: many; D gene: .; CDR3 protein: CASHLGPTYEQYF; CDR3 DNA: TGTGCCAGCCACCTAGGGCCAACCTACGAGCAGTACTTC
J gene: TRBJ1-2; V gene: TRBV30; clone size: many; D gene: TRBD1; CDR3 protein: CAWNTGGADGYTF; CDR3 DNA: TGTGCCTGGAACACAGGGGGCGCCGATGGCTACACCTTC
J gene: TRBJ1-1; V gene: TRBV20-1; clone size: .; D gene: TRBD1; CDR3 protein: CSAPRQGTMNTEAFF; CDR3 DNA: TGCAGTGCCCCCCGACAGGGGACGATGAACACTGAAGCTTTCTTT
J gene: TRBJ1-6; V gene: TRBV3-1; clone size: many; D gene: .; CDR3 protein: CASSQNSYNSPLHF; CDR3 DNA: TGTGCCAGCAGCCAAAACTCCTATAATTCACCCCTCCACTTT
J gene: TRBJ1-2; V gene: TRBV18; clone size: many; D gene: TRBD1; CDR3 protein: CASSTDRSPHYGYTF; CDR3 DNA: TGTGCCAGCTCAACGGACAGGTCCCCGCACTATGGCTACACCTTC
J gene: TRBJ2-5; V gene: TRBV5-1; clone size: many; D gene: .; CDR3 protein: CASSLGQVQDTQYF; CDR3 DNA: TGCGCCAGCAGCTTGGGACAGGTACAAGACACCCAGTACTTC
J gene: TRBJ2-5; V gene: TRBV9; clone size: many; D gene: .; CDR3 protein: CASSIRGGPQETQYF; CDR3 DNA: TGTGCCAGCAGCATCCGTGGAGGCCCGCAAGAGACCCAGTACTTC
J gene: TRBJ2-5; V gene: TRBV7-7; clone size: many; D gene: .; CDR3 protein: CASSLAEGSQETQYF; CDR3 DNA: TGTGCTAGCAGCTTAGCAGAGGGAAGTCAAGAGACCCAGTACTTC
J gene: TRBJ2-5; V gene: TRBV7-2; clone size: many; D gene: TRBD1; CDR3 protein: CASSLGTGTIETQYF; CDR3 DNA: TGTGCCAGCAGCCTCGGGACAGGGACTATCGAGACCCAGTACTTC
J gene: TRBJ2-3; V gene: TRBV5-1; clone size: .; D gene: TRBD1; CDR3 protein: CASSFPGQGNTDTQYF; CDR3 DNA: TGCGCCAGCAGCTTCCCGGGACAGGGAAACACAGATACGCAGTATTTT
J gene: TRBJ1-6; V gene: TRBV7-6; clone size: many; D gene: .; CDR3 protein: CASSLMGPGNSPLHF; CDR3 DNA: TGTGCCAGCAGCTTAATGGGACCGGGTAATTCACCCCTCCACTTT
J gene: TRBJ1-2; V gene: TRBV3-1; clone size: many; D gene: .; CDR3 protein: CASSRNSGGYTF; CDR3 DNA: TGTGCCAGCAGCCGGAACAGTGGTGGCTACACCTTC
J gene: TRBJ2-3; V gene: TRBV27; clone size: many; D gene: .; CDR3 protein: CASSLSQDTTDTQYF; CDR3 DNA: TGTGCCAGCAGTTTATCTCAGGACACCACAGATACGCAGTATTTT